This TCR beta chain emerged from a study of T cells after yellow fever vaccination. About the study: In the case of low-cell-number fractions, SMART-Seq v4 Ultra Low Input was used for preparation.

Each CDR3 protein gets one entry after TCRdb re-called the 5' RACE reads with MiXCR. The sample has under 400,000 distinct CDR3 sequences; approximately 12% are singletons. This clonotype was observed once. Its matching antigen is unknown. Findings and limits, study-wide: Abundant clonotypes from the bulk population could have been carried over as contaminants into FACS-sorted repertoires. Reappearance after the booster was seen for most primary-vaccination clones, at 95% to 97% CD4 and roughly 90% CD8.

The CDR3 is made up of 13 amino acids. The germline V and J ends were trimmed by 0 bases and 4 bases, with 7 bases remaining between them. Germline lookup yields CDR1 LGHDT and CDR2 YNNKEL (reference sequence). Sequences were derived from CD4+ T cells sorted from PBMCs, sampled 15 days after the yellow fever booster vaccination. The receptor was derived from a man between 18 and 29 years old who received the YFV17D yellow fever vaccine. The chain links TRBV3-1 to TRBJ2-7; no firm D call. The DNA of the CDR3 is TGTGCCAGCAGCCAAGAGGTCAGGTACGAGCAGTACGTC. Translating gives CASSQEVRYEQYV.